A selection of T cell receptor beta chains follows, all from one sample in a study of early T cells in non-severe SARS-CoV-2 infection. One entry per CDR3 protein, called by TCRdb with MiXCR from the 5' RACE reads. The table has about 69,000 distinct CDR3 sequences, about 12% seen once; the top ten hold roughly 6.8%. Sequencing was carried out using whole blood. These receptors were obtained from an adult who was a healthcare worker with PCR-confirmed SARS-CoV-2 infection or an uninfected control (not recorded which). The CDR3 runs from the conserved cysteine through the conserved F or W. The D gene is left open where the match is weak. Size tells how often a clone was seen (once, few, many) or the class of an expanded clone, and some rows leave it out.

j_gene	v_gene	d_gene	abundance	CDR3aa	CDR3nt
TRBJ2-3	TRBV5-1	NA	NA	CASSDGRIKDTQYF	TGCGCCAGCAGCGACGGACGGATTAAAGATACGCAGTATTTT
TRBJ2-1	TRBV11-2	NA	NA	CASSLYKANEQFF	TGTGCCAGCAGCTTATACAAAGCCAATGAGCAGTTCTTC
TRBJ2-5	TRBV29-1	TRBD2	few	CSVRFSGGHLPMAQYF	TGCAGCGTTCGCTTTTCGGGGGGTCACCTTCCGATGGCCCAGTACTTC
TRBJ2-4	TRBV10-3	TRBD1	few	CAISGTAENIQYF	TGTGCCATCAGCGGGACAGCTGAAAACATTCAGTACTTC
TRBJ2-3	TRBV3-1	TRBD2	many	CASSHRSGREDTQYF	TGTGCCAGCAGCCACCGTAGCGGGAGAGAGGATACGCAGTATTTT
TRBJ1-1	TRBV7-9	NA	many	CASEADTEAFF	TGTGCCAGCGAGGCGGACACTGAAGCTTTCTTT
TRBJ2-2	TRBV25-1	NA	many	CASSEFRGDTGELFF	TGTGCCAGCAGTGAATTCAGGGGGGACACCGGGGAGCTGTTTTTT
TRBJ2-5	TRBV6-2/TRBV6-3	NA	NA	CASSYSWGTQYF	TGTGCCAGCAGTTACTCTTGGGGGACCCAGTACTTC
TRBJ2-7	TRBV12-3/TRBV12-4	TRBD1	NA	CASRPTGDSYEQYF	TGTGCCAGCAGACCGACAGGGGATAGCTACGAGCAGTACTTC
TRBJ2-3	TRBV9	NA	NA	CASSVVGGQVSDTQYF	TGTGCCAGCAGCGTAGTCGGGGGGCAAGTTTCCGATACGCAGTATTTT
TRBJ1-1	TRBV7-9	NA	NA	CASSLRSNTEAFF	TGTGCCAGCAGCTTAAGGTCGAACACTGAAGCTTTCTTT
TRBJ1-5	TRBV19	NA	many	CASSIRNQPQHF	TGTGCCAGTAGTATACGCAATCAGCCCCAGCATTTT
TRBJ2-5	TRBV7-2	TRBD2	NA	CASSFRTSGKETQYF	TGTGCCAGCAGTTTCCGGACTAGCGGGAAGGAGACCCAGTACTTC
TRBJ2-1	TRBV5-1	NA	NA	CASSFGGASGNEQFF	TGCGCCAGCAGCTTCGGGGGAGCTTCGGGGAATGAGCAGTTCTTC
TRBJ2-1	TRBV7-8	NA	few	CASSLGVEGFSEQFF	TGTGCCAGCAGCTTAGGAGTAGAGGGGTTCAGTGAGCAGTTCTTC
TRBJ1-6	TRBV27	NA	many	CASSSQHNSPLHF	TGTGCCAGCAGTTCCCAGCATAATTCACCCCTCCACTTT